Listed below are T cell receptor beta chains from one sample, sequenced in a study of Ad26.COV2.S vaccination and SARS-CoV-2 variants. The assay was immunoSEQ multiplex PCR, and TCRdb's table has in-frame clones only and misses some. Among some 45,000 clones, around 83% were seen once, and the ten largest hold over 40%. Specimen: peripheral blood, collected after recovery from COVID-19. Receptors originate from a human donor who had recovered from COVID-19. The conserved cysteine and the conserved F or W are not part of the CDR3 here.

CDR3aa: ASSKAQPGQNSPLH
v_gene: TRBV21-1
j_gene: TRBJ1-6

CDR3aa: ASSLAWDRSTGELF
v_gene: TRBV27
j_gene: TRBJ2-2

CDR3aa: ATSTRRTSTDTQY
v_gene: TRBV15
j_gene: TRBJ2-3

CDR3aa: ASSLDGPSLGASNTGELF
v_gene: TRBV27
j_gene: TRBJ2-2

CDR3aa: ASSSRWAYNEQF
v_gene: TRBV5-1
j_gene: TRBJ2-1

CDR3aa: ASSTGQGSDEQY
v_gene: TRBV7-2
j_gene: TRBJ2-7

CDR3aa: ASSLQGVITGELF
v_gene: TRBV5-1
j_gene: TRBJ2-2

CDR3aa: ASSLRVNNSPLH
v_gene: TRBV5-6
j_gene: TRBJ1-6

CDR3aa: ASSIQMGTSGADTQY
v_gene: TRBV19
j_gene: TRBJ2-3

CDR3aa: ASSGPGRTGGYGYT
v_gene: TRBV2
j_gene: TRBJ1-2

CDR3aa: ASSEVNPPGNTEAF
v_gene: TRBV6-1
j_gene: TRBJ1-1

CDR3aa: ATTKWGQIAGETQY
v_gene: TRBV19
j_gene: TRBJ2-5

CDR3aa: ASSLFGTYEQY
v_gene: TRBV27
j_gene: TRBJ2-7